The rows below give T cell receptor beta chains drawn from one sample of a study of blood T cell repertoires in COVID-19. TCRdb keeps only in-frame clones here, not all; method: immunoSEQ multiplex PCR. Among 160,000 or so clones listed, 82% were seen once. Sequencing was carried out using peripheral blood. The receptors here all came from a woman between 65 and 79 years old with acute or convalescent COVID-19. Both conserved end residues are part of each CDR3. A D gene is named only where the DNA matches it firmly. Clone size appears in some rows only: once, few, many, or a class for an expanded clone.

j_gene	abundance	d_gene	v_gene	CDR3aa	CDR3nt
TRBJ2-5	few	-	TRBV5-4	CASSLFLGETQYF	TGTGCCAGCAGCTTGTTTCTAGGAGAGACCCAGTACTTC
TRBJ2-7	-	-	TRBV6-5	CAGGAVTGREQYF	TGTGCCGGGGGGGCTGTAACAGGGCGCGAGCAGTACTTC
TRBJ2-5	-	-	TRBV11-2	CASSLSETQYF	TGTGCCAGCAGCTTATCTGAGACCCAGTACTTC
TRBJ1-5	once	-	TRBV28	CASRGSMVSYSNQPQHF	TGTGCCAGCAGAGGTAGTATGGTTAGCTATAGCAATCAGCCCCAGCATTTT
TRBJ2-5	-	TRBD2	TRBV7-2	CASSPSGGKETQYF	TGTGCCAGCAGCCCTAGCGGGGGTAAGGAGACCCAGTACTTC
TRBJ2-5	-	TRBD2	TRBV7-2	CASSLVGLAAQETQYF	TGTGCCAGCAGCTTAGTAGGACTAGCGGCCCAAGAGACCCAGTACTTC
TRBJ2-7	-	-	TRBV27	CARGKGGDCSYEQYF	TGTGCCAGAGGCAAGGGGGGGGATTGCTCCTACGAGCAGTACTTC
TRBJ1-1	-	-	TRBV4-3	CASSRTGEAFF	TGCGCCAGCAGCCGAACGGGTGAAGCTTTCTTT
TRBJ1-6	-	-	TRBV19	CASSLTGTSNSPLHF	TGTGCCAGTAGTCTCACCGGGACAAGTAATTCACCCCTCCACTTT
TRBJ2-6	-	TRBD1	TRBV27	CASRPGQGAPGANVLTF	TGTGCCAGCAGGCCGGGACAGGGGGCGCCAGGGGCCAACGTCCTGACTTTC
TRBJ2-3	once	TRBD2	TRBV2	CAGRPGLATDTQYF	TGTGCCGGAAGACCGGGACTAGCGACAGATACGCAGTATTTT
TRBJ2-5	-	TRBD1	TRBV6-5	CASSYGQGELSETQYF	TGTGCCAGCAGTTACGGCCAGGGGGAATTGTCGGAGACCCAGTACTTC
TRBJ1-1	-	TRBD1	TRBV3-1/TRBV3-2	CASSLEGAKAFF	TGTGCCAGCAGCCTTGAGGGGGCAAAAGCTTTCTTT
TRBJ1-2	-	TRBD1	TRBV9	CASSVGGGYYGYTF	TGTGCCAGCAGCGTAGGAGGGGGCTACTATGGCTACACCTTC
TRBJ1-6	few	-	TRBV3-1/TRBV3-2	CASSQGAPGNSPLHF	TGTGCCAGCAGCCAGGGGGCGCCGGGCAATTCACCCCTCCACTTT
TRBJ1-1	once	TRBD1	TRBV5-1	CASSVGQGTEAFF	TGCGCCAGCAGCGTAGGACAGGGCACTGAAGCTTTCTTT
TRBJ2-6	few	-	TRBV19	CASSIMTTAGGANVLTF	TGTGCCAGTAGTATAATGACAACCGCTGGGGGGGCCAACGTCCTGACTTTC
TRBJ1-5	-	TRBD1	TRBV13	CASSWGQGSNQPQHF	TGTGCCAGCAGTTGGGGACAGGGGAGCAATCAGCCCCAGCATTTT
TRBJ1-1	once	-	TRBV5-1	CASSLDGGTEAFF	TGCGCCAGCAGCTTGGATGGGGGGACTGAAGCTTTCTTT
TRBJ1-2	-	TRBD1	TRBV9	CASSARPTGNHYGYTF	TGTGCCAGCAGCGCCCGGCCGACAGGGAACCACTATGGCTACACCTTC
TRBJ2-7	-	TRBD1	TRBV19	CASSIESRQGYEQYF	TGTGCCAGTAGTATAGAGTCGAGACAGGGGTACGAGCAGTACTTC
TRBJ2-2	-	-	TRBV19	CASRKEGRTGELFF	TGTGCCAGTAGGAAGGAGGGTCGCACCGGGGAGCTGTTTTTT
TRBJ1-6	-	TRBD1	TRBV29-1	CSVEPLTRRDSPNSPLHF	TGCAGCGTTGAACCTCTCACCCGCCGGGACAGCCCTAATTCACCCCTCCACTTT
TRBJ1-1	-	TRBD1	TRBV6-5	CASRSDREGTEAFF	TGTGCCAGCAGATCCGACAGGGAAGGTACTGAAGCTTTCTTT
TRBJ1-5	-	-	TRBV6-5	CASSHGDQPQHF	TGTGCCAGCAGCCACGGGGATCAGCCCCAGCATTTT
TRBJ2-1	-	-	TRBV9	CASSVAPSDNFEQFF	TGTGCCAGCAGCGTAGCCCCTAGCGACAACTTCGAGCAGTTCTTC
TRBJ1-2	once	TRBD1	TRBV19	CASSGSRDRHGYTF	TGTGCCAGTAGTGGATCCCGGGACAGGCATGGCTACACCTTC
TRBJ2-1	-	TRBD1	TRBV7-9	CASSLAGDSIHEQFF	TGTGCCAGCAGCTTAGCGGGGGACAGCATCCATGAGCAGTTCTTC
TRBJ1-6	-	-	TRBV2	CASVGGGRNSPLHF	TGTGCCAGCGTTGGGGGAGGGAGGAATTCACCCCTCCACTTT